This T cell receptor beta chain was sequenced during a study of blood T cell repertoires in COVID-19 (dated by TCRdb to the early 2020s). Regarding the complete study: The collaborator samples originated in the United States, Italy and Spain and spanned the acute and convalescent phases of COVID-19. Sample metadata almost always included a de-identified subject ID, COVID-19 status, age in years and sex. Samples came from the ongoing ImmuneRACE study (first 160 participants) plus 1,254 subjects from 6 global collaborators. Deeply sampled blood TCRbeta repertoires from subjects exposed to, actively infected with, or recovered from COVID-19 were included in the dataset. Where HLA class I and class II types were available, the types were taken from metadata supplied by the sample provider, not from assay-based typing. The material from the prospective study consisted of cDNA or gDNA derived from T cells, B-cell-depleted T cells, or PBMCs. A freely available public database, intended as a resource for researchers studying the immune response to SARS-CoV-2, is where the repertoires were released.

On the study overall, not on this receptor specifically: The quantity of clinical and demographic metadata differed by source and by participant and was supplied without curation.

The immunoSEQ Assay, a bias-controlled multiplex PCR, was used to amplify TCRbeta CDR3 regions from genomic DNA. The study's processing was this. Within the assay, amplification of reference gene primers was used to estimate how many nucleated cells each sample contained. To quantify the absolute abundance of each unique TCRbeta CDR3 rearrangement, sequence reads were collapsed and filtered. For each sample, productive Simpson clonality was calculated as the square root of Simpson's diversity index across productive rearrangements. The source is immuneACCESS, and TCRdb retained only in-frame sequences with V and J called. Part of the clones is not carried over; for the studies checked, unresolved V genes explain less than half of this, and the remainder is unexplained. V and J calls and clone size are those listed in that table; D and trimming were worked out from the DNA. The sample table holds 250,000 to 350,000 clones, of which over 75% were seen once. Together, the top ten hold around 1% of the sample.

At one collaborating source in Seattle, patients were enrolled during active infection and were followed longitudinally through the course of disease. Collaborating institutions collected whole blood in K2EDTA tubes following their own protocols. For TCRbeta analysis, collaborators shipped samples as frozen whole blood, isolated PBMCs, or DNA extracted from either of those sample types. The trim is 6 bases for V and 10 bases for J, with a gap of 15 bases between the germline ends. The CDR3 runs 12 residues from the cysteine to the phenylalanine. The entry retains the CDR3 DNA only, 36 bases that are in frame from base 1. With regard to this clone: Its antigen is not yet known. Per-nucleotide qualities are absent, and no much larger clonotype sits a single base away.

The source of this sequence is a human donor with COVID-19, enrolled during active disease. The donor label of this sample is uncertain. Recombination connected TRBV12-3 or TRBV12-4 to TRBJ1-1; a confident D gene designation cannot be given. Specimen: peripheral blood. In nucleotides, the sequence is TGTGCCAGCAGCGCAATCCGGGAAGGAGCTTTCTTT. It translates to CASSAIREGAFF.